This TCR beta chain was observed in a study of control samples from healthy donors and cancer patients. Germline V gene lookup returns CDR1 KGHDR and CDR2 SFDVKD. CDR3 length: 13 residues. V was clipped by 6 bases and J by 5 bases, with 12 bases between them. Sequencing was performed with immunoSEQ multiplex PCR; in TCRdb, only in-frame clones are kept and a portion is missing. The sample shows some 140,000 clones, about 94% of them seen only once. The sequenced sample consisted of blood. The sequence derives from a man between 35 and 55 years old in good health. The chain uses TRBV24-1 and TRBJ1-2; a weak D match, TRBD1 (5 bases). CDR3 DNA: TGTGCCACCAGTCTTACAGGAACTTATGGCTACACCTTC. Amino acids: CATSLTGTYGYTF.